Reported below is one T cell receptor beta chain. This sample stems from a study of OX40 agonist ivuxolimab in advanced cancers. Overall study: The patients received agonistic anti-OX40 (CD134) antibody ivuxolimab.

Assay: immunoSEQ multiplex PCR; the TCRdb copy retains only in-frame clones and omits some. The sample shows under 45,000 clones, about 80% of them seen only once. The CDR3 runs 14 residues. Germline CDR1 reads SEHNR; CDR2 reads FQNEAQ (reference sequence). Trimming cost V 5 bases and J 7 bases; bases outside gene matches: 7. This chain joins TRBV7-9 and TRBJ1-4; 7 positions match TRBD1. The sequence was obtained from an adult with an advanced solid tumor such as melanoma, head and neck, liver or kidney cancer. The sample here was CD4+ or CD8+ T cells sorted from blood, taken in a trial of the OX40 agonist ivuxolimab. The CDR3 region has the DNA TGTGCCAGCAGCCCAACAGGGGTTATTGAAAAACTGTTTTTT. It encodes CASSPTGVIEKLFF.